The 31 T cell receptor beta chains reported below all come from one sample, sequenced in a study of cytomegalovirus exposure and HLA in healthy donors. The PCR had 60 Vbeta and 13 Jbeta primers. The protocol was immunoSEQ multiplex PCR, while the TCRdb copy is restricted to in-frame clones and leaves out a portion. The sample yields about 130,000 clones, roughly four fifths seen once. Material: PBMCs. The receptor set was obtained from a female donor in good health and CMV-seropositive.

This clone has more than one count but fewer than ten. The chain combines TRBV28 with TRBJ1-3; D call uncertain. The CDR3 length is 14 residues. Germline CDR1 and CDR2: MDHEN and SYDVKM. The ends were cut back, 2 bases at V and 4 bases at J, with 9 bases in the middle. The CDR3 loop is CASSLGQVGNTIYF. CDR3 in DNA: TGTGCCAGCAGTTTAGGGCAGGTGGGAAACACCATATATTTT. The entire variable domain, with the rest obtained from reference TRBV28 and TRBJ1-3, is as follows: DVKVTQSSRYLVKRTGEKVFLECVQDMDHENMFWYRQDPGLGLRLIYFSYDVKMKEKGDIPEGYSVSREKKERFSLILESASTNQTSMYLCASSLGQVGNTIYFGEGSWLTVV.

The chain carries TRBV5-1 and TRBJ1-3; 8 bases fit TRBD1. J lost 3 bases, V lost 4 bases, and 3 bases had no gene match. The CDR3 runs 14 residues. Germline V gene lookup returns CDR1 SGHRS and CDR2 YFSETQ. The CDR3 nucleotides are TGCGCCAGCAGCGGTACAGGGGGTGGAAACACCATATATTTT. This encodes CASSGTGGGNTIYF. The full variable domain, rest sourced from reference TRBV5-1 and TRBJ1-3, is KAGVTQTPRYLIKTRGQQVTLSCSPISGHRSVSWYQQTPGQGLQFLFEYFSETQRNKGNFPGRFSGRQFSNSRSEMNVSTLELGDSALYLCASSGTGGGNTIYFGEGSWLTVV.

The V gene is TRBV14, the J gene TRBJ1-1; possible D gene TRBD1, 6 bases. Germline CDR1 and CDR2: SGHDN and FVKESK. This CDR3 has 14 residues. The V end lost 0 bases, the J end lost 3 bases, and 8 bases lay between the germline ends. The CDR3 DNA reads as TGTGCCAGCAGCCAAGACAGGGGTGACACTGAAGCTTTCTTT. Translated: CASSQDRGDTEAFF.

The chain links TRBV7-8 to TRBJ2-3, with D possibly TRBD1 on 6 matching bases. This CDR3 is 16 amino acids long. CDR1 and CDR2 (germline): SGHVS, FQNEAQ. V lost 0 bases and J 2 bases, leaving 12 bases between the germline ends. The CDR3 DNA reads TGTGCCAGCAGCTTAGCCGGGACACAACCCACAGATACGCAGTATTTT. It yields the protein CASSLAGTQPTDTQYF.

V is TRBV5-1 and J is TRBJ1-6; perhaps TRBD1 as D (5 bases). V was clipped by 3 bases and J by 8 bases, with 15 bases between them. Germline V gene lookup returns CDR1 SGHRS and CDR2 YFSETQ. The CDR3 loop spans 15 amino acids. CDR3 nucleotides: TGCGCCAGCAGCTATTCGACAGCGGGGGATTCACCCCTCCACTTT. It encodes CASSYSTAGDSPLHF.

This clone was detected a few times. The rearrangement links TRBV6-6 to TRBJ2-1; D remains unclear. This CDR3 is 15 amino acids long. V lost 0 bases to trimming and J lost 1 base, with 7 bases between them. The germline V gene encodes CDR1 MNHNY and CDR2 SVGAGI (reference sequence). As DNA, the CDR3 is TGTGCCAGCAGTTACTCGACATTTTCCTACAATGAGCAGTTCTTC. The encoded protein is CASSYSTFSYNEQFF.

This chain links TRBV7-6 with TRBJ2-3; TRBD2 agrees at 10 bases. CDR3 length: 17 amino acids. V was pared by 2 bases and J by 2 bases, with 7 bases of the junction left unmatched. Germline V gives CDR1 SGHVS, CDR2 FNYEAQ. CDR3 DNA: TGTGCCAGCAGCTTAACCCCGGGACTAGCGAACACAGATACGCAGTATTTT. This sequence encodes CASSLTPGLANTDTQYF.

This CDR3 reads CASRKDRNNYGYTF. The CDR3 DNA follows: TGTGCCAGTAGAAAGGACAGAAATAACTATGGCTACACCTTC. The chain has TRBV19 and TRBJ1-2; D might be TRBD1 (6 bases). Germline CDR1 reads LNHDA; CDR2 reads SQIVND (reference sequence). The CDR3 runs 14 residues. Trimming left V 6 bases short and J 1 base short, with 12 bases between.

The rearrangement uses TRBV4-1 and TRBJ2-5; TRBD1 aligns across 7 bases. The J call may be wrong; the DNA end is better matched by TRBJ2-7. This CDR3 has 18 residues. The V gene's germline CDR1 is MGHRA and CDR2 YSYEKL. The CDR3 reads CASSQDPPTGMEDYEQYF. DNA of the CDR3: TGCGCCAGCAGCCAAGATCCCCCGACAGGGATGGAAGACTACGAGCAGTACTTC.

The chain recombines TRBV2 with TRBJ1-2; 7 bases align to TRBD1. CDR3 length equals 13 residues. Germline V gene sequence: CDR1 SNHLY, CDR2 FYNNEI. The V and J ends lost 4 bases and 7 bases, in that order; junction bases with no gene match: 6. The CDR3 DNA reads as TGTGCCAGCAGTGGACAGGGAGTACGTGGCTACACCTTC. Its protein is CASSGQGVRGYTF.

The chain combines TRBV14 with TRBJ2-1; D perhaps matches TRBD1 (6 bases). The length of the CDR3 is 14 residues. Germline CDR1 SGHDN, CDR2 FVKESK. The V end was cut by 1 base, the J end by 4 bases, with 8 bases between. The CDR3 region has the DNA TGTGCCAGCAGCCAAGCCGGGACATACAATGAGCAGTTCTTC. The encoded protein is CASSQAGTYNEQFF.

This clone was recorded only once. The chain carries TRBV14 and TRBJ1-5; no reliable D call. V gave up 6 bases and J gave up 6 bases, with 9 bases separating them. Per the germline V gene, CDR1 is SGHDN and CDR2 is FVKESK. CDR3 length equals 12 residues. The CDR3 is CASSLESQPQHF. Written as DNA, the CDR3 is TGTGCCAGCAGTCTCGAGTCTCAGCCCCAGCATTTT.

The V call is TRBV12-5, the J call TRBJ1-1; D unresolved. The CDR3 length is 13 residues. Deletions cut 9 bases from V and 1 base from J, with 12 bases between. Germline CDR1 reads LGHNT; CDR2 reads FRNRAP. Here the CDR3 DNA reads TGTGCTAGCGCACGACACGCGAACACTGAAGCTTTCTTT. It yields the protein CASARHANTEAFF.

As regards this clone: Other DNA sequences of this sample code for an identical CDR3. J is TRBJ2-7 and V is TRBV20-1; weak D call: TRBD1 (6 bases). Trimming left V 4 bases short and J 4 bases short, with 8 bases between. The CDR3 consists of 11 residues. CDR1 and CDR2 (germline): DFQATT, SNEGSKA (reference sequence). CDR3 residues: CSAKGDYEQYF. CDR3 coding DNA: TGCAGTGCTAAGGGGGATTACGAGCAGTACTTC.

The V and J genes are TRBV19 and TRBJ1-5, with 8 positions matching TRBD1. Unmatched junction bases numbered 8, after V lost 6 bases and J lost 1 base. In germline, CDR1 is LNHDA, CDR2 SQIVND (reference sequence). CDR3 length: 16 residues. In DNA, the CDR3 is TGTGCCAGTAGCCCTATCGGGACAGGCAGCAATCAGCCCCAGCATTTT. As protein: CASSPIGTGSNQPQHF.

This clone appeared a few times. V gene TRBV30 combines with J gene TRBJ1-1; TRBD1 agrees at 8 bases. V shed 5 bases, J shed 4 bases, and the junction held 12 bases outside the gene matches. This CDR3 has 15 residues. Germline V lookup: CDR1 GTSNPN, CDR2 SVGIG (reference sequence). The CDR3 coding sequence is TGTGCCTGGGTTACAGGGGGGGGGTGGAGCACTGAAGCTTTCTTT. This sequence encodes CAWVTGGGWSTEAFF.

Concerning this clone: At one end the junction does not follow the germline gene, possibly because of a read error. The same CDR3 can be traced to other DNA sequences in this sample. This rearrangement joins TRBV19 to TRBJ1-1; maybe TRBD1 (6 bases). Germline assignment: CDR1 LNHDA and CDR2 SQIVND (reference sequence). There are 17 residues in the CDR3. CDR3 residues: CASSIDPPGARNTEAFF. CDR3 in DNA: TGTGCCAGTAGTATAGACCCCCCAGGGGCGAGGAACACTGAAGCCTTCTTT.

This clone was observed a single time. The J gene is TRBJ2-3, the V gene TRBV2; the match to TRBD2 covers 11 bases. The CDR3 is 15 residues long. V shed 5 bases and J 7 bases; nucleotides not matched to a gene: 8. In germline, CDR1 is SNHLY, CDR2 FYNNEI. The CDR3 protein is CASSSIAGGGNTQYF. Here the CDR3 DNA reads TGTGCCAGCAGTTCTATAGCGGGGGGGGGAAATACGCAGTATTTT.

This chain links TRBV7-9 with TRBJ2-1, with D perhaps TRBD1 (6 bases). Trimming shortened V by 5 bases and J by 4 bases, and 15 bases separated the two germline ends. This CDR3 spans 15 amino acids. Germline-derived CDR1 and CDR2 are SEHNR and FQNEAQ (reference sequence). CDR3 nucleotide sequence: TGTGCCAGCAGCCCGACAGGAGCCCATTACAATGAGCAGTTCTTC. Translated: CASSPTGAHYNEQFF.

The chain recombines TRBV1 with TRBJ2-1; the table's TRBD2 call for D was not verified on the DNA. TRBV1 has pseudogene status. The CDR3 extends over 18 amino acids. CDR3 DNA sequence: TGCACCAGCAGCCAAGTTGTTTCGACTAGGCAGATCTACAATGAGCAGTTCTTC. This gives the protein CTSSQVVSTRQIYNEQFF.

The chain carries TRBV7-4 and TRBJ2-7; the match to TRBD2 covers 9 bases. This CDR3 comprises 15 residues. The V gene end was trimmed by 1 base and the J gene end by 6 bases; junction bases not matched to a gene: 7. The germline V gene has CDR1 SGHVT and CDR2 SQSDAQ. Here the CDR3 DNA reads TGTGCCAGCAGCTTAGGGTGGCGGGAGGGCCCCGAGCAGTACTTC. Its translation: CASSLGWREGPEQYF.

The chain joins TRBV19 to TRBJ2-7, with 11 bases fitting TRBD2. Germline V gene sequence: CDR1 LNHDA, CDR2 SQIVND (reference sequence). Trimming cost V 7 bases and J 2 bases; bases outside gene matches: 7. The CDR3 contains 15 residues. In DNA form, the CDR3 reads TGTGCCAGTACCCAAACTAGCGGGGGAACCTACGAGCAGTACTTC. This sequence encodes CASTQTSGGTYEQYF.

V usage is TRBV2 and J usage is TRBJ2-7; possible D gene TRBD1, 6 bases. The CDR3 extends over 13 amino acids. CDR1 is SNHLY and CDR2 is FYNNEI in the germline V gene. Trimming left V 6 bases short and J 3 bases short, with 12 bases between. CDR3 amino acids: CASSRGSNYEQYF. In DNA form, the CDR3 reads TGTGCCAGCAGCAGGGGCTCTAACTACGAGCAGTACTTC.

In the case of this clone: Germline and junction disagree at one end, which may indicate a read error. Here the CDR3 reads CSSSQTTVLNEKLFF. Here the CDR3 DNA reads TGTTCCAGCAGCCAGACAACAGTTCTTAATGAAAAACTGTTTTTT. This sequence joins TRBV7-9 and TRBJ1-4; the D is unclear. The CDR3 is made up of 15 amino acids. In germline, CDR1 is SEHNR, CDR2 FQNEAQ (reference sequence).

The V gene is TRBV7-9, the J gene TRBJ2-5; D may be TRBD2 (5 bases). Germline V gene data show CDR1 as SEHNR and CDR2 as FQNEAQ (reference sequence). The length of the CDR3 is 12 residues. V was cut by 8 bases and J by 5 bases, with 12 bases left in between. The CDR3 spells CASASLGETQYF. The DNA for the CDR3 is TGTGCCAGCGCTAGCCTTGGGGAGACCCAGTACTTC.

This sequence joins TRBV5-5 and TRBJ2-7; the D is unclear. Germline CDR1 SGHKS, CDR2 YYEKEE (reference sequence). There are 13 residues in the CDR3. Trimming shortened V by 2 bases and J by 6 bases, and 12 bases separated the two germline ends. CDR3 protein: CASSLTPPGEQYF. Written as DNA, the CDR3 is TGTGCCAGCAGCTTAACTCCCCCCGGCGAGCAGTACTTC.

CDR3 nucleotides: TGTGCCAGCAGCCCCGGACAGGTTGCCTACGAGCAGTACTTC. Translation gives CASSPGQVAYEQYF. The chain employs TRBV7-6 and TRBJ2-5; TRBD1 matches at 7 bases. Near its end, the DNA agrees better with TRBJ2-7, so the J call may be wrong. Germline assignment: CDR1 SGHVS and CDR2 FNYEAQ. The CDR3 runs 14 residues.

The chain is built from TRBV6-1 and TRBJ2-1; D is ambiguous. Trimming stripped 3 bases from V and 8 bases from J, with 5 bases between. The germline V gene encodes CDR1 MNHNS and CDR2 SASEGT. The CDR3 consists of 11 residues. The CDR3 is CASSDLDEQFF. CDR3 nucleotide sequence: TGTGCCAGCAGTGATTTAGATGAGCAGTTCTTC.

Written as DNA, the CDR3 is TGCGCCAGCAGTGGCGGGGGACCCTACGAGCAGTACTTC. This gives the protein CASSGGGPYEQYF. This chain connects TRBV10-2 to TRBJ2-7, with TRBD2 identical over 7 bases. The CDR3 totals 13 residues. The junction had 2 bases not matched to a gene; V was cut back by 4 bases and J by 2 bases. Germline CDR1 reads WSHSY; CDR2 reads SAAADI.

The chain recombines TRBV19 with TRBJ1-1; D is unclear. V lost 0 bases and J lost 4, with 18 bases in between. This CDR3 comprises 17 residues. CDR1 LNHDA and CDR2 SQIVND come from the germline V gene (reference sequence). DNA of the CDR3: TGTGCCAGTAGTATAGATCCCCTCCCCGGGGAAGGCACTGAAGCTTTCTTT. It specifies CASSIDPLPGEGTEAFF.

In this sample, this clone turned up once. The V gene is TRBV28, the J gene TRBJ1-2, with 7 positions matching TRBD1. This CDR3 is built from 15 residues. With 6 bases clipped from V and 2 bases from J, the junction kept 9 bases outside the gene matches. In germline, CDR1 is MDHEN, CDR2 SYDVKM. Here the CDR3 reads CASRNRGGANYGYTF. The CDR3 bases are TGTGCCAGCAGGAACAGGGGTGGAGCAAACTATGGCTACACCTTC.